This TCR beta chain was found in a study of a mutant IDH1 vaccine in newly diagnosed glioma. Overall study: In some groups vaccination began 4-6 weeks post-radiotherapy; others received it with temozolomide. At week 47 came visit V13, while visit V12 had come at week 35. Overall study results and limits: Changes in the top peripheral T cell clonotypes seemingly had no bearing on pseudoprogression. In 93.3% of patients, immune responses induced by the vaccine occurred.

Time point meaning: week 35, safety follow-up. Vaccine doses each comprised 300 ug of mutant IDH1 20-mer peptide, with topical imiquimod. TCRdb keeps only in-frame clones here, not all; method: immunoSEQ multiplex PCR. The table has fewer than 35,000 clones, roughly 80% seen once. Notes on this clone: The antigen remains undetermined.

This CDR3 spans 11 amino acids. Germline lookup yields CDR1 SNHLY and CDR2 FYNNEI. Trimming took off 9 bases at V and 9 bases at J, with 12 bases between the two ends. This TCR was recovered from a woman aged 40 to 50 with glioma. This chain joins TRBV2 and TRBJ2-1; no clear D gene. Material: PBMCs, obtained from a glioma patient whose treatment included an IDH1 peptide vaccine. The CDR3 sequence: CASQPNVEQFF. As DNA, the CDR3 is TGTGCCAGTCAACCCAACGTTGAGCAGTTCTTC.